This T cell receptor (beta chain) was retrieved from a study of Ad26.COV2.S vaccination and SARS-CoV-2 variants. Study context: Once or twice, 56 days apart, Ad26.COV2.S was delivered intramuscularly. The study, taken as a whole, reports: TCR breadth and depth analyses may have underestimated total T cell responses.

Treatment meaning: some 19 received Ad26.COV2.S at low or high dose, single or two shots; about 5 received placebo; per-sample allocation not given. Each sample was drawn 63 days after the first injection (of vaccine or placebo). Recruitment in Boston yielded a donor of adult age, 18-55 years. An Ad26 vector was used to express Wuhan-strain SARS-CoV-2 spike as the vaccine. This CDR3 spans 17 amino acids. Germline CDR1 SGHNT, CDR2 YENEEA. Trimming left V 5 bases short and J 1 base short, with 17 bases between. Clones were read by immunoSEQ multiplex PCR, and TCRdb kept only the in-frame ones, dropping some. The table has around 450,000 clones, 89% seen once. A word on this clone: Its antigen remains unknown.

The sample here was peripheral blood, taken in a trial of Ad26.COV2.S vaccine versus placebo. This clonotype originated in a person aged 18-60 years who received the Ad26.COV2.S COVID-19 vaccine or a placebo. This rearrangement joins TRBV11-3 to TRBJ2-2, with D hard to call. The CDR3 reads CASSPPRGRRNTGELFF. CDR3 DNA sequence: TGTGCCAGCAGCCCCCCTCGTGGTAGAAGGAACACCGGGGAGCTGTTTTTT.